This T cell receptor (beta chain) is drawn from a study of T cell repertoires in cytomegalovirus infection (dated by TCRdb to between 2017 and 2020). Background for the entire study: Peptide stimulations targeted recently identified HLA-C-restricted CMV epitopes, whose presentation resists viral immunomodulation, together with well-studied HLA-B-restricted epitopes. Because public TCR beta signatures pointed to carriage of CMV infection together with the matching HLA type, the HLA type of each donor mattered for the analysis.

On the study overall, not on this receptor specifically: Carriers of CMV infection plus the relevant HLA type were discriminated by the cumulative frequency of public TCR beta family members in the study cohort and in an independent 352-donor cohort. The ex vivo response was dominated by HLA-C-restricted CMV-specific TCR beta clonotypes, which also provided the single most frequent clonotype in two of eight donors.

TCRdb lists the instrument as Illumina HiSeq 1500. In-frame beta chains were kept once TCRdb had trimmed the public reads at Q25 with fastp and called clones with MiXCR. Each CDR3 protein gets just one entry, which takes the most common genes and DNA from the rows behind it. The sample has roughly 730,000 distinct CDR3 sequences on record, about 30% of them singletons. The ten largest clones take up 15% to 20% of the sample. The label giving this sample's treatment or condition can be read as: in vitro stimulation with specific CMV peptide epitopes to enrich CMV-specific T cells. Notes on this clonotype: Its antigen is currently not known. Base-call qualities are not available, and no considerably larger clone is one nucleotide away.

CDR1 and CDR2 (MNHEY, SVGEGT) derive from the germline V gene. From the cysteine through the phenylalanine, the CDR3 covers 14 amino acids. This entry keeps only the CDR3 DNA: 42 bases, framed from base 1. The germline ends are 11 bases apart after V is trimmed by 6 bases and J by 2 bases. The rearranged segments are TRBV6-2 or TRBV6-3 and TRBJ1-5, and possibly TRBD1, on 6 matching bases. The sequence was obtained from a human donor in good health (CMV status not recorded). Some clones in this sample may be carry-over from other donors' samples. Sample: cultured PBMCs, taken from culture after CMV antigen stimulation. The CDR3 loop reads CASRHYRGNQPQHF. The DNA sequence is given as TGTGCCAGCAGGCATTACAGGGGCAATCAGCCCCAGCATTTT.